This T cell receptor beta chain was documented in a study of cytomegalovirus exposure and HLA in healthy donors. Here immunoSEQ multiplex PCR was the method, and the copy in TCRdb shows in-frame clones only, minus some. The sample contains 110,000 to 150,000 clones, 94% of which appear only once. Germline V lookup: CDR1 KGHSH, CDR2 LQKENI. Trimming took off 2 bases at V and 1 base at J, with 5 bases between the two ends. This CDR3 comprises 14 residues. Sequenced sample: PBMCs. This sequence was found in a man aged 18 to 35 in good health and CMV-seropositive. This rearrangement joins TRBV18 to TRBJ2-2; D is undetermined. For the CDR3, the DNA is TGTGCCAGCTCACCATCCGGGAACACCGGGGAGCTGTTTTTT. This codes for CASSPSGNTGELFF.